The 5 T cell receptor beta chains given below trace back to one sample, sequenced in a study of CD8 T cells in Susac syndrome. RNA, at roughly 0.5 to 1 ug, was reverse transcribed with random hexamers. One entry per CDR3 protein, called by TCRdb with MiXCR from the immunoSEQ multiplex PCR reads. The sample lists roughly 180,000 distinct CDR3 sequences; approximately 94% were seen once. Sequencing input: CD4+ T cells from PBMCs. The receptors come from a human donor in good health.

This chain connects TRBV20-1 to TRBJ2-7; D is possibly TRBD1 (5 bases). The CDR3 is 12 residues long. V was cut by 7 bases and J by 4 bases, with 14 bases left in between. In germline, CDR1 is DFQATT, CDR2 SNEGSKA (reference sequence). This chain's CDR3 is CSGSGFEYEQYF. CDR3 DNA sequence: TGCAGTGGTTCAGGGTTTGAATACGAGCAGTACTTC.

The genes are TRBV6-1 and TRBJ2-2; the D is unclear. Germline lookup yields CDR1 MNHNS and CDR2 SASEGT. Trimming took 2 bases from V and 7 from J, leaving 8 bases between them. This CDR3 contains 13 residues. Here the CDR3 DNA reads TGTGCCAGCAGTGAACTTGGTAGCGGGGAGCTGTTTTTT. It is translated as CASSELGSGELFF.

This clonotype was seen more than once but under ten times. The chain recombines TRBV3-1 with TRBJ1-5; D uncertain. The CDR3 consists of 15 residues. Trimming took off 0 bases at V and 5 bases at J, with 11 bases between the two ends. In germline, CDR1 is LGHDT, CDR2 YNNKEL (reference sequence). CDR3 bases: TGTGCCAGCAGCCAAGATCGCCAGTATCATCAGCCCCAGCATTTT. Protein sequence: CASSQDRQYHQPQHF.

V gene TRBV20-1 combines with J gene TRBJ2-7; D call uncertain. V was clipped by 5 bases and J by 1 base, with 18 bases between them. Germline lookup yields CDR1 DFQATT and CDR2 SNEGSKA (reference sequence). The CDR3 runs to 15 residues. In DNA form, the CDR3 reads TGCAGTGCTGCCGCACCTCGGGCAGCTTCCTACGAGCAGTACTTC. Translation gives CSAAAPRAASYEQYF.

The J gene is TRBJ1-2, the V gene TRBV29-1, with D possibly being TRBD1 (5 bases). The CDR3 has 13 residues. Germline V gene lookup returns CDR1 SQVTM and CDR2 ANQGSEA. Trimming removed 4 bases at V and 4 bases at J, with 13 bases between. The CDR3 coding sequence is TGCAGCGTTGGGGGGACCCTTGGCTATGGCTACACCTTC. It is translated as CSVGGTLGYGYTF. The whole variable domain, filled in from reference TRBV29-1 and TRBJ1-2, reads SAVISQKPSRDICQRGTSLTIQCQVDSQVTMMFWYRQQPGQSLTLIATANQGSEATYESGFVIDKFPISRPNLTFSTLTVSNMSPEDSSIYLCSVGGTLGYGYTFGSGTRLTVV.